The 23 T cell receptor beta chains below all came from one sample that was sequenced in a study of T cells in women clearing cervical HPV infection. Only in-frame clones appear in the TCRdb table, and some are missing; sequencing was by immunoSEQ multiplex PCR. The sample totals tens of thousands of clones; its top ten clones hold less than 40%. Material: blood buffy coat. These receptors were obtained from a woman between 18 and 70 years old with a cervical HPV16 infection that either progressed to CIN3+ or cleared (not recorded which).

As concerns this clone: Read sequence stops 3 residues before the CDR3 end, and the germline J gene provides the missing end. This chain uses TRBV30 with TRBJ1-4; 9 bases align to TRBD1. The V gene's germline CDR1 is GTSNPN and CDR2 SVGIG (reference sequence). CDR3 length: 15 amino acids. CDR3 bases read: TGTGCCTGGAGTCACCGGGACAGGGTGAATTCACCA. It codes for CAWSHRDRVNSP. In full, the CDR3 reads CAWSHRDRVNSPLFF.

On this clone: The missing CDR3 end, 3 residues past where the read stops, is filled in from the germline J gene. The J gene is TRBJ1-1, the V gene TRBV7-6; D might be TRBD1 (5 bases). In germline, CDR1 is SGHVS, CDR2 FNYEAQ. The CDR3 runs 14 residues. CDR3 protein: CASSLPGGASGAFF. CDR3 bases read: TGTGCCAGCAGCTTACCAGGAGGGGCATCCGGG.

About this clone: The read is 3 residues too short to cover the CDR3 end, so that end is filled in from the germline J gene. The chain joins TRBV19 to TRBJ2-2; 8 positions agree with TRBD2. From germline, CDR1 is LNHDA and CDR2 SQIVND (reference sequence). V was pared by 7 bases and J by 5 bases, with 12 bases of the junction left unmatched. This CDR3 is built from 16 residues. The sequenced CDR3 bases are TGTGCCAGTACCCCCCTCGGGGGGGGCTCAACCGGGGAG. Translation: CASTPLGGGSTGE. The entire CDR3 sequence reads CASTPLGGGSTGELFF. Variable domain in full (rest from reference TRBV19 and TRBJ2-2): DGGITQSPKYLFRKEGQNVTLSCEQNLNHDAMYWYRQDPGQGLRLIYYSQIVNDFQKGDIAEGYSVSREKKESFPLTVTSAQKNPTAFYLCASTPLGGGSTGELFFGEGSRLTVL.

Turning to this clone: The read ends 3 residues before the CDR3 terminus; that terminus is restored from the germline J gene. The J gene is TRBJ2-1, the V gene TRBV7-6, with a weak D call TRBD1 (6 bases). Germline CDR1 is SGHVS and CDR2 is FNYEAQ. This CDR3 has 13 amino acids. Trimming took off 1 base at V and 9 bases at J, with 10 bases between the two ends. Partial CDR3 DNA: TGTGCCAGCAGCTTAGAAAGGGGGAGTGAG. Its translation is CASSLERGSE. The full CDR3 sequence reads CASSLERGSEQFF. Combining the CDR3 with reference TRBV7-6 and TRBJ2-1 gives the whole variable domain GAGVSQSPRYKVTKRGQDVALRCDPISGHVSLYWYRQALGQGPEFLTYFNYEAQQDKSGLPNDRFSAERPEGSISTLTIQRTEQRDSAMYRCASSLERGSEQFFGPGTRLTVL.

A note on this clone: Read data end 3 residues before the CDR3 end; the end is taken from the germline J gene. This sequence joins TRBV7-8 and TRBJ1-2; D is unclear. The V gene's germline CDR1 is SGHVS and CDR2 FQNEAQ. Trimming removed 1 base from V and 4 bases from J, with 7 bases in between. The CDR3 loop spans 13 amino acids. Incomplete CDR3 DNA: TGTGCCAGCAGCTTAGGCGGAATCTATGGC. Translated, it gives CASSLGGIYG. The full CDR3 protein is CASSLGGIYGYTF.

A note on this clone: The CDR3 goes on 3 residues after the read ends, and that part is filled in from the germline J gene. The genes are TRBV2 and TRBJ1-1, with D uncertain. CDR3 length: 14 amino acids. CDR1 SNHLY and CDR2 FYNNEI come from the germline V gene. Trimming shortened V by 10 bases and J by 4 bases, and 19 bases separated the two germline ends. This CDR3 is CAIMGEVTATEAFF. The covered CDR3 bases are TGTGCCATAATGGGCGAGGTTACGGCCACTGAA.

On this clone: The junction does not match germline at one end; this may be a read error. The read ends 3 residues shy of where the CDR3 ends; the end is completed using the germline J gene. Other nucleotide sequences in the sample specify the same CDR3. The chain recombines TRBV18 with TRBJ1-3, with D possibly being TRBD1 (5 bases). The CDR3 covers 17 residues. Germline CDR1 reads KGHSH; CDR2 reads LQKENI. CDR3 sequence: CASSPTQGRLSGNTIYF. CDR3 DNA, as far as it was read: TGTGCCAGCTCACCAACGCAGGGCAGGCTCTCTGGAAACACT. The variable domain in full, with the rest retrieved from reference TRBV18 and TRBJ1-3, is NAGVMQNPRHLVRRRGQEARLRCSPMKGHSHVYWYRQLPEEGLKFMVYLQKENIIDESGMPKERFSAEFPKEGPSILRIQQVVRGDSAAYFCASSPTQGRLSGNTIYFGEGSWLTVV.

As for this clone: The CDR3 end lies 3 residues beyond the end of the read and is filled in from the germline J gene. This chain links TRBV7-9 with TRBJ2-7; 7 nucleotides line up with TRBD1. V dropped 5 bases and J dropped 4; count of bases not matched to a gene: 5. In germline, CDR1 is SEHNR, CDR2 FQNEAQ (reference sequence). The CDR3 runs 13 residues. CDR3 loop: CASSRGQIYEQYF. CDR3 DNA (partial): TGTGCCAGCAGCAGGGGACAGATATACGAG.

As to this clone: The read stops 3 residues short of the end of the CDR3; the missing end is completed from the germline J gene. The V and J genes are TRBV10-3 and TRBJ2-2; possibly TRBD1 for D (6 bases). CDR1 is ENHRY, CDR2 SYGVKD, per germline. This CDR3 has 15 residues. Trimming pared 8 bases from V and 0 bases from J, leaving 13 bases between. Incomplete CDR3 DNA: TGTGCCATCGGTTCCAAGGGGGCGAACACCGGGGAG. Protein sequence: CAIGSKGANTGE. Given in full, the CDR3 is CAIGSKGANTGELFF.

As concerns this clone: The read terminates 3 residues ahead of where the CDR3 ends, so the germline J gene completes it. The chain combines TRBV6-1 with TRBJ2-1; 10 bases agree with TRBD1. There are 17 residues in the CDR3. J lost 7 bases, V lost 0 bases, and 9 bases had no gene match. Germline-derived CDR1 and CDR2 are MNHNS and SASEGT. CDR3 loop: CASSEAWRTGGDNEQFF. The CDR3 bases that were read are TGTGCCAGCAGTGAAGCCTGGAGGACAGGGGGAGATAATGAG.

Details on this clone: The read ends 3 residues before the CDR3 terminus; that terminus is restored from the germline J gene. J is TRBJ2-2 and V is TRBV18, with 10 bases fitting TRBD1. Germline lookup yields CDR1 KGHSH and CDR2 LQKENI. The CDR3 is 16 residues long. The CDR3 here is CASSLSTGGTNEKLFF. The sequenced part of the CDR3 DNA is TGTGCCAGCTCGCTCTCGACAGGGGGCACTAATGAAAAG.

Points on this clone: The read ends 3 residues early relative to the CDR3; the germline J gene fills the gap. The chain couples TRBV7-8 to TRBJ2-2; 9 bases fit TRBD2. The CDR3 consists of 18 residues. V dropped 4 bases and J dropped 6; count of bases not matched to a gene: 15. The germline CDR1 and CDR2 sequences are SGHVS and FQNEAQ. The CDR3 region is CASSWGGSGGLSAGELFF. The DNA read from the CDR3 is TGTGCCAGCAGCTGGGGAGGGAGCGGGGGGTTATCCGCCGGGGAG.

On this clone itself: The read finishes 3 residues shy of the CDR3 end, and the germline J gene is used to complete it. The genes are TRBV5-4 and TRBJ2-3; 10 bases fit TRBD2. CDR1 and CDR2 (germline): SGHNT, YYREEE (reference sequence). Trimming at V came to 2 bases and at J to 0 bases, leaving 3 bases not matched to a gene. The CDR3 spans 16 residues. Partial CDR3 DNA: TGTGCCAGCAGCTTTGGTAGCGGGGGGAGCACAGATACG. It encodes CASSFGSGGSTDT. The whole CDR3 sequence reads CASSFGSGGSTDTQYF.

Concerning this clone itself: The read halts 3 residues ahead of the CDR3 end, with the missing end drawn from the germline J gene. The chain joins TRBV19 to TRBJ2-1; no reliable D call. The CDR3 spans 16 residues. The V end lost 8 bases, the J end lost 5 bases, and 22 bases lay between the germline ends. Germline CDR1 reads LNHDA; CDR2 reads SQIVND (reference sequence). The covered CDR3 bases are TGTGCCAGTCAATCGGGTCGGAGAGACTTAAACAATGAG. Protein: CASQSGRRDLNNE. The entire CDR3 is CASQSGRRDLNNEQFF.

As concerns this clone: The read gets to within 3 residues of the CDR3 end, and the germline J gene fills in the rest. The genes are TRBV5-6 and TRBJ1-4, with D tentatively TRBD1 (5 bases). The CDR3 runs 12 residues. Germline CDR1 and CDR2: SGHDT and YYEEEE. Trimming stripped 6 bases from V and 10 bases from J, with 13 bases between. The CDR3 DNA, read in part, is TGTGCCAGCACCCTACAGGAGGGAAAA. This sequence encodes CASTLQEGK. The CDR3, in full, reads CASTLQEGKLFF.

Worth noting for this clone: From the germline J gene comes the end of the CDR3, since the read stops 3 residues before it. The gene calls are TRBV2 and TRBJ1-4; a weak D match, TRBD1 (6 bases). CDR3 length: 15 residues. CDR1 is SNHLY, CDR2 FYNNEI, per germline. Partial CDR3 DNA: TGTGCCAGCAGGGGTAGGACAGAGTATAATTCACCA. Its translation: CASRGRTEYNSP. The CDR3, in full, reads CASRGRTEYNSPLFF.

About this clone itself: The sequenced fragment ends 3 residues before the CDR3 boundary, so the rest is inferred from the germline J gene. The rearrangement links TRBV20-1 to TRBJ2-5; 7 bases align to TRBD2. Germline assignment: CDR1 DFQATT and CDR2 SNEGSKA (reference sequence). The ends lost 5 bases at V and 4 bases at J; junction bases unmatched: 7. The CDR3 is 13 amino acids. The CDR3 spells CSAVLASGETQYF. Partial CDR3 DNA: TGCAGTGCTGTACTAGCGTCGGGAGAGACC.

With regard to this clone: The read comes to an end 3 residues before the CDR3 does, leaving the germline J gene to fill in the end. This chain links TRBV10-3 with TRBJ2-5, with 9 bases fitting TRBD2. The CDR3 runs to 13 residues. Germline-derived CDR1 and CDR2 are ENHRY and SYGVKD. The V and J ends lost 4 bases and 5 bases, in that order; junction bases with no gene match: 2. This chain's CDR3 is CAISGAGGETQYF. The part of the CDR3 DNA that was read is TGTGCCATCAGTGGGGCGGGAGGGGAGACC.

With regard to this clone: The CDR3 end falls 3 residues outside the read, so it is completed with the germline J gene. The rearrangement uses TRBV19 and TRBJ1-6, with D possibly TRBD1 on 5 matching bases. This CDR3 has 15 residues. V gave up 3 bases and J gave up 9 bases, with 15 bases separating them. Germline loops: CDR1 LNHDA, CDR2 SQIVND (reference sequence). CDR3 DNA (partial): TGTGCCAGTAGTATCAGTGGTCAGGGTGTTTCACCC. It is translated as CASSISGQGVSP. The whole CDR3 is CASSISGQGVSPLHF.

Concerning this clone: The read terminates 3 residues ahead of where the CDR3 ends, so the germline J gene completes it. The chain combines TRBV30 with TRBJ1-1, with 8 nucleotides matching TRBD1. The germline CDR1 and CDR2 sequences are GTSNPN and SVGIG (reference sequence). The CDR3 runs to 12 residues. The V segment lost 7 bases and the J segment 7 bases; nucleotides outside the gene matches: 8. The CDR3 sequence is CASGQGGREAFF. The covered CDR3 bases are TGTGCCTCTGGACAGGGAGGACGTGAA.

Turning to this clone: Sequencing ends 3 residues short of the CDR3 end; the germline J gene provides the rest. The V and J genes are TRBV20-1 and TRBJ2-3, with D possibly matching TRBD1 (6 bases). Germline V gene lookup returns CDR1 DFQATT and CDR2 SNEGSKA (reference sequence). V was clipped by 3 bases and J by 5 bases, with 6 bases between them. The CDR3 covers 11 residues. The chain's CDR3 is CSASRGDTQYF. Incomplete CDR3 DNA: TGCAGTGCTAGCAGGGGAGATACG.

On this clone: The read finishes 3 residues shy of the CDR3 end, and the germline J gene is used to complete it. The V and J genes are TRBV7-3 and TRBJ2-1; no reliable D call. Trimming stripped 4 bases from V and 6 bases from J, with 4 bases between. In germline, CDR1 is SGHTA, CDR2 FQGTGA. This CDR3 spans 11 amino acids. CDR3 DNA, as far as it was read: TGTGCCAGCAGCTCGGGCAATGAG. Residues: CASSSGNE. The CDR3 reads in full as CASSSGNEQFF. Together with reference TRBV7-3 and TRBJ2-1, the CDR3 gives the full variable domain: GAGVSQTPSNKVTEKGKYVELRCDPISGHTALYWYRQSLGQGPEFLIYFQGTGAADDSGLPNDRFFAVRPEGSVSTLKIQRTERGDSAVYLCASSSGNEQFFGPGTRLTVL.

Concerning this clone itself: The read is 3 residues too short to cover the CDR3 end, so that end is filled in from the germline J gene. The chain is built from TRBV6-2 or TRBV6-3 and TRBJ1-1, with a tentative D call TRBD1 (6 bases). This CDR3 has 14 amino acids. Per germline, CDR1 MNHEY and CDR2 SVGEGT. V was shortened by 4 bases and J by 5 bases, with 14 bases between the two germline ends. CDR3 DNA (partial): TGTGCCAGCAGTTTCCTACAGGGCGGGACTGAA. Encoded protein: CASSFLQGGTE. The full CDR3 is CASSFLQGGTEAFF.